A single sample is the source of the 23 T cell receptor beta chains below, sequenced in a study of T cell repertoires in cytomegalovirus infection. One entry per CDR3 protein, called by TCRdb with MiXCR from the reads. The profile shows fewer than 1,000,000 distinct CDR3 sequences, roughly 30% of them singletons. These receptors have no identified antigens. The sequencing here drew on cultured CD8+ T cells from PBMCs, taken from culture after CMV antigen stimulation. Source of these receptors: a human donor in good health (CMV status not recorded). Some clones in this sample may be carry-over from other donors' samples.

This clonotype was observed at least ten times. V gene TRBV7-2 combines with J gene TRBJ2-5; 12 nucleotides match TRBD2. Trimming removed 2 bases from V and 4 bases from J; junction bases left unmatched: 5. There are 16 residues in the CDR3. Germline CDR1 and CDR2: SGHTA and FQGNSA. This CDR3 reads CASSLSTSGGRETQYF. CDR3 in DNA: TGTGCCAGCAGCTTAAGCACTAGCGGGGGGAGAGAGACCCAGTACTTC.

This clonotype was seen only a few times. The CDR3 is CASSLKGGYTGELFF. CDR3 sequence (DNA): TGTGCCAGCAGTTTGAAAGGGGGTTACACCGGGGAGCTGTTTTTT. V usage is TRBV12-3 or TRBV12-4 and J usage is TRBJ2-2, with a possible D match to TRBD1 (6 bases). The V end lost 3 bases, the J end lost 3 bases, and 11 bases lay between the germline ends. CDR3 length equals 15 residues.

The genes are TRBV6-1 and TRBJ1-1; possibly TRBD1 for D (6 bases). The CDR3 spans 15 residues. Trimming removed 5 bases at V and 0 bases at J, with 13 bases between. The germline V gene encodes CDR1 MNHNS and CDR2 SASEGT. CDR3 loop: CASSIPGHLNTEAFF. CDR3 nucleotides: TGTGCCAGCAGTATTCCGGGACACTTGAACACTGAAGCTTTCTTT.

The rearrangement links TRBV29-1 to TRBJ2-7, with a weak D call TRBD2 (6 bases). CDR1 is SQVTM and CDR2 is ANQGSEA in the germline V gene. V was shortened by 7 bases and J by 0 bases, with 16 bases between the two germline ends. The CDR3 has 14 amino acids. CDR3 loop: CSAVGGEISYEQYF. In DNA form, the CDR3 reads TGCAGCGCCGTGGGCGGGGAGATCTCCTACGAGCAGTACTTC.

The sample holds a few counts of this clonotype. The V gene is TRBV7-9, the J gene TRBJ1-1; 10 bases fit TRBD1. The CDR3 loop spans 17 amino acids. Germline V gene sequence: CDR1 SEHNR, CDR2 FQNEAQ (reference sequence). The V gene end was trimmed by 2 bases and the J gene end by 2 bases; junction bases not matched to a gene: 8. This chain's CDR3 is CASSLRRTGGVNTEAFF. The CDR3 DNA reads as TGTGCCAGCAGCTTAAGACGGACAGGGGGAGTTAACACTGAAGCTTTCTTT.

As for this clonotype: Mismatch with germline at one junction end may stem from a read error. This rearrangement joins TRBV6-2 or TRBV6-3 to TRBJ2-1; D might be TRBD1 or TRBD2, each matching 5 bases. CDR1 and CDR2 (germline): MNHEY, SVGEGT. The CDR3 has 16 residues. The CDR3 nucleotides are TGTGCCAGCAGTAACTCAGGGAGTAAGTCCTACAATGAGCAGTTCTTC. It is translated as CASSNSGSKSYNEQFF.

The rearrangement joins TRBV5-5 to TRBJ1-6; D remains ambiguous. Germline CDR1 reads SGHKS; CDR2 reads YYEKEE (reference sequence). The CDR3 has 16 residues. V dropped 0 bases and J dropped 0 bases, with 7 bases sitting between them. CDR3 protein: CASSLDTSSYNSPLHF. The DNA for the CDR3 is TGTGCCAGCAGCTTGGACACGAGCTCCTATAATTCACCCCTCCACTTT.

A remark on this clonotype: A single base separates this from a much larger clone, so it may be a read error. The chain couples TRBV7-2 to TRBJ2-1, with a tentative D call TRBD2 (5 bases). This CDR3 is built from 16 residues. In germline, CDR1 is SGHTA, CDR2 FQGNSA. CDR3 nucleotide sequence: TGTGTCAGCAGCCCGGACTCATGGAGCTCCTACAATGAGCAGTTCTTC. Translating it yields CVSSPDSWSSYNEQFF.

The table lists this clonotype with many counts. V gene TRBV7-2 combines with J gene TRBJ2-1; TRBD2 matches at 8 bases. Trimming at V came to 5 bases and at J to 7 bases, leaving 13 bases not matched to a gene. CDR3 length equals 16 residues. Germline V gene lookup returns CDR1 SGHTA and CDR2 FQGNSA. The DNA for the CDR3 is TGTGCCAGCAGCCACTGGGGTAGCGGGGCAGGGAATGAGCAGTTCTTC. Protein sequence: CASSHWGSGAGNEQFF.

V usage is TRBV5-6 and J usage is TRBJ1-2; 7 bases are a match to TRBD1. The CDR3 is 15 residues long. J lost 5 bases, V lost 4 bases, and 11 bases had no gene match. Per germline, CDR1 SGHDT and CDR2 YYEEEE. In DNA form, the CDR3 reads TGTGCCAGCAGCAACGGACAGGCTCCAAGGTATGGCTACACCTTC. Its translation is CASSNGQAPRYGYTF.

V usage is TRBV7-6 and J usage is TRBJ1-1; D might be TRBD1 (5 bases). Germline V gives CDR1 SGHVS, CDR2 FNYEAQ. CDR3 length: 13 residues. V lost 1 base to trimming and J lost 7 bases, with 10 bases between them. The CDR3 loop reads CASSLDGGGEAFF. The DNA of the CDR3 is TGTGCCAGCAGCTTAGACGGGGGGGGTGAAGCTTTCTTT.

The sample holds a few counts of this clonotype. The rearrangement uses TRBV20-1 and TRBJ2-5, with 9 bases that match TRBD2. CDR3 length: 18 residues. Per germline, CDR1 DFQATT and CDR2 SNEGSKA (reference sequence). J lost 1 base, V lost 1 base, and 13 bases had no gene match. The DNA for the CDR3 is TGCAGTGCTAGAGTTGGCGGGGGGGCCAGGCTCGGCCAAGAGACCCAGTACTTC. Its protein is CSARVGGGARLGQETQYF.

The CDR3 loop reads CASSHRDYPFF. Written as DNA, the CDR3 is TGTGCCAGCAGCCACCGGGACTATCCGTTCTTC. V and J are TRBV12-3 or TRBV12-4 and TRBJ2-1, with 7 bases fitting TRBD2. CDR3 length equals 11 residues. The J segment lost 15 bases and the V segment lost 6 bases, leaving 8 bases of the junction unmatched.

The rearrangement uses TRBV9 and TRBJ1-1, with D possibly being TRBD1 (6 bases). Germline CDR1 reads SGDLS; CDR2 reads YYNGEE. The length of the CDR3 is 16 residues. V was trimmed by 2 bases and J by 0 bases, leaving 14 bases between them. DNA of the CDR3: TGTGCCAGCAGCGTTAACGGACAGAGCGTGAACACTGAAGCTTTCTTT. This codes for CASSVNGQSVNTEAFF.

This clonotype was seen ten or more times. This chain links TRBV12-3 or TRBV12-4 with TRBJ2-2; no firm D call. V lost 4 bases to trimming and J lost 6 bases, with 9 bases between them. The CDR3 spans 13 residues. The CDR3 sequence is CASSYAVSGELFF. The CDR3 DNA is TGTGCCAGCAGTTATGCGGTGTCCGGGGAGCTGTTTTTT.

This clonotype occurred a few times. The chain recombines TRBV24-1 with TRBJ2-1; D is uncertain. Germline V gene data show CDR1 as KGHDR and CDR2 as SFDVKD. V lost 3 bases to trimming and J lost 4 bases, with 18 bases between them. There are 17 residues in the CDR3. CDR3 in DNA: TGTGCCACCAGTGATGTACGACATCCTCTAACTTACAATGAGCAGTTCTTC. Translation gives CATSDVRHPLTYNEQFF.

The chain is built from TRBV7-9 and TRBJ2-2; 10 bases line up with TRBD1. Germline V CDR1 and CDR2: SEHNR, FQNEAQ (reference sequence). The CDR3 loop spans 14 amino acids. The J segment lost 8 bases and the V segment lost 10 bases, leaving 10 bases of the junction unmatched. CDR3 in DNA: TGTGCCAAGACGGGACAGGGGAAAAGTGGGGAGCTGTTTTTT. Translating it yields CAKTGQGKSGELFF.

This chain uses TRBV12-3 or TRBV12-4 with TRBJ1-5; D is uncertain. The CDR3 extends over 15 amino acids. V was cut by 3 bases and J by 0 bases, with 9 bases left in between. CDR3 sequence (DNA): TGTGCCAGCAGTTTTAGGGCGGATAGCAATCAGCCCCAGCATTTT. Its translation: CASSFRADSNQPQHF.

This clonotype was picked up a small number of times. The V gene is TRBV12-3 or TRBV12-4, the J gene TRBJ1-1, with 8 bases identical to TRBD1. With 8 bases clipped from V and 0 bases from J, the junction kept 8 bases outside the gene matches. The CDR3 consists of 15 residues. CDR3 in amino acids: CASQTGDGVNTEAFF. In DNA form, the CDR3 reads TGTGCCAGCCAGACAGGGGATGGAGTGAACACTGAAGCTTTCTTT.

This clonotype turned up a few times. The chain carries TRBV5-6 and TRBJ2-1, with D perhaps TRBD1 or TRBD2 (5 bases each). Trimming removed 2 bases from V and 3 bases from J, with 24 bases in between. Germline-derived CDR1 and CDR2 are SGHDT and YYEEEE. The CDR3 is 19 residues long. The CDR3 sequence: CASSFIKDGRDGLYNEQFF. CDR3 nucleotides: TGTGCCAGCAGCTTTATAAAGGACGGCCGGGACGGACTCTACAATGAGCAGTTCTTC. The full variable domain, rest sourced from reference TRBV5-6 and TRBJ2-1, is DAGVTQSPTHLIKTRGQQVTLRCSPKSGHDTVSWYQQALGQGPQFIFQYYEEEERQRGNFPDRFSGHQFPNYSSELNVNALLLGDSALYLCASSFIKDGRDGLYNEQFFGPGTRLTVL.

This sequence joins TRBV9 and TRBJ1-6; a possible D gene is TRBD1 (6 bases). Germline CDR1 reads SGDLS; CDR2 reads YYNGEE. CDR3 size: 16 residues. V gave up 2 bases and J gave up 0 bases, with 9 bases separating them. The CDR3 is CASSVGQSSYNSPLHF. The CDR3 DNA sequence: TGTGCCAGCAGCGTTGGACAGAGCTCCTATAATTCACCCCTCCACTTT.

The chain carries TRBV23-1 and TRBJ2-4, with 7 bases matching TRBD1. TRBV23-1 is annotated as an ORF whose role is uncertain. The CDR3 is made up of 17 amino acids. Trimming removed 3 bases from V and 0 bases from J; junction bases left unmatched: 8. The CDR3 reads CASSHPGQALAKNIQYF. The CDR3 DNA reads TGCGCCAGCAGTCACCCTGGACAGGCGTTAGCCAAAAACATTCAGTACTTC.

The V call is TRBV19, the J call TRBJ1-2; D is ambiguous. Germline CDR1 reads LNHDA; CDR2 reads SQIVND (reference sequence). The CDR3 has 13 residues. V lost 11 bases and J 4 bases, leaving 17 bases between the germline ends. The CDR3 bases are TGTGCCGTCGGTAGTCGGCAAACCTATGGCTACACCTTC. It specifies CAVGSRQTYGYTF.